This T cell receptor beta chain was recovered during a study of human T cells and chemical hapten exposure. Study results and limitations: With regard to DPC sensitization, TCRs above 1 in 1000 frequency did not change.

Time point reported: healthy volunteer bleed at 6 weeks. Unseparated into fractions, whole blood served as the source from which total RNA was extracted. The library attached unique molecular identifiers to individual cDNA molecules. TCRdb analysed the RACE reads with MiXCR anew, one entry per CDR3 protein. The sample contains 55,000 to 75,000 distinct CDR3 sequences, around 6.1% of which appear only once. This clonotype was seen repeatedly, ten times or more. What it recognizes is unknown. This CDR3 spans 15 amino acids. Germline V gene data show CDR1 as SGHKS and CDR2 as YYEKEE (reference sequence). The V gene lost 0 bases and the J gene lost 4 bases, with 11 bases spanning the gap.

Sequenced: whole blood. The sequence was obtained from a female donor in good health. Some clones in this sample may be carry-over from other donors' samples. V and J are TRBV5-5 and TRBJ1-5; possible D gene TRBD1, 6 bases. CDR3 sequence (DNA): TGTGCCAGCAGCTTGGAAGGGGGAAGGAATCAGCCCCAGCATTTT. It specifies CASSLEGGRNQPQHF.